The rows below give T cell receptor beta chains drawn from one sample of a study of response to subunit inactivated influenza vaccine. TCRdb passed the RT-PCR reads through MiXCR, listing each CDR3 protein once. The sample records approximately 730,000 distinct CDR3 sequences, about 15% being singletons. This material consisted of PBMCs from blood, taken 14 to 15 days before vaccination. The source of these receptors is a man aged 50-60 years who received an inactivated influenza vaccine. CDR3s include the opening cysteine and the closing phenylalanine or tryptophan. Fields, in order: V gene, J gene, D gene, clone size, CDR3 protein, CDR3 DNA. D genes are given only for firm matches. Part of the rows lack a size; the others show once, few, many or a class for expanded clones.

>TRBV10-2|TRBJ2-4|.|few
CASSGAGAVKNIQYF
TGCGCCAGCAGTGGTGCAGGGGCGGTCAAAAACATTCAGTACTTC
>TRBV4-3|TRBJ1-1|TRBD1|few
CASSLTGWTEAFF
TGCGCCAGCAGCCTGACAGGGTGGACTGAAGCTTTCTTT
>TRBV28|TRBJ1-5|.|.
CASNNPGPAWQPQHF
TGTGCCAGCAACAACCCCGGGCCAGCGTGGCAGCCCCAGCATTTT
>TRBV20-1|TRBJ1-5|.|many
CSAPPRGGQPQHF
TGCAGTGCTCCTCCGAGGGGAGGTCAGCCCCAGCATTTT
>TRBV5-7|TRBJ2-7|.|once
CAISPGPLFPQYF
TGTGCCATCAGCCCCGGTCCCCTCTTCCCGCAGTACTTC
>TRBV29-1|TRBJ2-2|.|.
CSVGRQTTGELFF
TGCAGCGTTGGACGACAGACAACCGGGGAGCTGTTTTTT
>TRBV5-5|TRBJ2-1|TRBD2|few
CASFNLLAGLSYNEQFF
TGTGCCAGCTTTAACTTACTAGCGGGATTATCCTACAATGAGCAGTTCTTC
>TRBV6-1|TRBJ2-7|.|.
CASSVVERYF
TGTGCCAGCAGTGTTGTGGAGCGCTACTTC
>TRBV5-1|TRBJ2-7|.|few
CASSPGTAKEQYF
TGCGCCAGCAGCCCCGGGACCGCGAAGGAGCAGTACTTC
>TRBV12-3/TRBV12-4|TRBJ2-7|TRBD2|many
CASSLGGSFNEQYF
TGTGCCAGCAGTTTGGGCGGGAGTTTCAACGAGCAGTACTTC
>TRBV7-3|TRBJ2-5|.|few
CASSLRTAETQYF
TGTGCCAGCAGCCTCAGGACAGCGGAGACCCAGTACTTC
>TRBV29-1|TRBJ2-6|.|once
CSVETISGSGANVLTF
TGCAGCGTTGAAACGATTAGCGGCTCTGGGGCCAACGTCCTGACTTTC
>TRBV5-5|TRBJ2-1|TRBD2|once
CASSQTSANEQFF
TGTGCCAGCAGCCAAACTAGCGCCAATGAGCAGTTCTTC
>TRBV19|TRBJ2-2|.|.
CASSIPTETGELFF
TGTGCCAGTAGTATTCCGACTGAGACCGGGGAGCTGTTTTTT
>TRBV12-3/TRBV12-4|TRBJ2-2|.|few
CASSFGGVGELFF
TGTGCCAGCAGTTTTGGAGGGGTCGGGGAGCTGTTTTTT
>TRBV5-6|TRBJ1-5|TRBD1|.
CASSLHGTGWNQPQHF
TGTGCCAGCAGCTTACACGGGACAGGGTGGAATCAGCCCCAGCATTTT
>TRBV7-8|TRBJ2-7|.|.
CASSLRLGTTISYEQYF
TGTGCCAGCAGCTTACGCCTAGGCACAACCATCTCCTACGAGCAGTACTTC
>TRBV27|TRBJ1-2|.|many
CASSTPDDRNYTF
TGTGCCAGCAGCACACCGGACGACAGGAACTACACCTTC
>TRBV28|TRBJ1-5|.|once
CASSVVPVVRQPQHF
TGTGCCAGCAGTGTAGTGCCAGTGGTGCGTCAGCCCCAGCATTTT
>TRBV7-2|TRBJ1-1|TRBD1|few
CASSARQGGYTEAFF
TGTGCCAGCAGCGCGAGACAGGGGGGTTACACTGAAGCTTTCTTT
>TRBV20-1|TRBJ2-3|.|.
CSARDTYSTDTQYF
TGCAGTGCTAGAGACACATATAGCACAGATACGCAGTATTTT
>TRBV5-1|TRBJ1-1|TRBD1|few
CASSLRDSAQPEAFF
TGCGCCAGCAGCTTGCGGGACAGCGCCCAACCTGAAGCTTTCTTT
>TRBV24-1|TRBJ2-1|TRBD2|few
CATSGQTSTYNEQFF
TGTGCCACCAGTGGCCAGACTAGCACCTACAATGAGCAGTTCTTC
>TRBV14|TRBJ2-1|TRBD2|.
CASSPSGGGAYDEQFF
TGTGCCAGCAGCCCTAGCGGCGGGGGGGCGTACGATGAGCAGTTCTTC
>TRBV7-9|TRBJ1-5|TRBD1|.
CASSLAGTDSNQPQHF
TGTGCCAGCAGCTTAGCAGGGACAGATAGCAATCAGCCCCAGCATTTT
>TRBV29-1|TRBJ2-1|.|many
CSVVLRVYNEQFF
TGCAGCGTTGTATTACGGGTTTACAATGAGCAGTTCTTC
>TRBV5-1|TRBJ2-7|.|few
CASSLVGGALEQYF
TGCGCCAGCAGCTTAGTAGGTGGGGCACTCGAGCAGTACTTC
>TRBV29-1|TRBJ2-7|.|.
CSVEGHRRDEQYF
TGCAGCGTTGAAGGGCACCGCCGGGACGAGCAGTACTTC
>TRBV18|TRBJ2-3|.|many
CASAGDGTSTDTQYF
TGTGCCAGCGCCGGGGACGGAACTAGCACAGATACGCAGTATTTT
>TRBV12-3/TRBV12-4|TRBJ2-1|.|.
CASIPDSYNEQFF
TGTGCCAGCATCCCGGACAGCTACAATGAGCAGTTCTTC
>TRBV18|TRBJ2-7|TRBD1|few
CASSPPSTGGSEQYF
TGTGCCAGCTCACCACCGTCGACAGGGGGTTCCGAGCAGTACTTC
>TRBV29-1|TRBJ2-3|.|many
CSVVQPYRTDTQYF
TGCAGCGTTGTGCAGCCTTATAGAACAGATACGCAGTATTTT
>TRBV10-3|TRBJ2-7|.|few
CAISESRAGRYEQYF
TGTGCCATCAGTGAGTCTAGGGCTGGTAGGTACGAGCAGTACTTC
>TRBV6-5|TRBJ2-1|.|many
CASSYEENLYNEQFF
TGTGCCAGCAGTTACGAGGAGAACCTATACAATGAGCAGTTCTTC
>TRBV5-4|TRBJ2-7|TRBD2|few
CASSFTSGGMNEQYF
TGTGCCAGCAGCTTTACTAGCGGGGGCATGAACGAGCAGTACTTC
>TRBV5-1|TRBJ2-2|.|many
CASSLDGWPDTGELFF
TGCGCCAGCAGCTTGGATGGTTGGCCGGACACCGGGGAGCTGTTTTTT
>TRBV20-1|TRBJ1-3|.|.
CSAREAGNTIYF
TGCAGTGCTAGAGAAGCCGGAAACACCATATATTTT
>TRBV28|TRBJ1-2|.|.
CASSMMGGYTF
TGTGCCAGCAGTATGATGGGGGGCTACACCTTC
>TRBV28|TRBJ2-7|TRBD2|few
CASTPGGANEQYF
TGTGCCAGCACCCCGGGGGGAGCCAACGAGCAGTACTTC
>TRBV20-1|TRBJ1-1|.|.
CSARVGGRGWNTEAFF
TGCAGTGCCCGTGTTGGGGGGCGCGGATGGAACACTGAAGCTTTCTTT
>TRBV4-3|TRBJ2-3|.|.
CASSHDYRDATDTQYF
TGCGCCAGCAGCCATGACTACAGGGACGCCACAGATACGCAGTATTTT
>TRBV24-1|TRBJ2-3|.|few
CATALGVASTDTQYF
TGTGCCACCGCCCTCGGGGTCGCTAGCACAGATACGCAGTATTTT
>TRBV30|TRBJ2-4|.|.
CAWKAADDIQYF
TGTGCCTGGAAAGCGGCCGACGACATTCAGTACTTC
>TRBV7-2|TRBJ1-1|.|.
CASSLEHGLNTEAFF
TGTGCCAGCAGCTTAGAGCACGGCCTGAACACTGAAGCTTTCTTT
>TRBV7-6|TRBJ2-7|TRBD2|.
CASSLWASGGAYEQYF
TGTGCCAGCAGCTTATGGGCTAGCGGGGGGGCCTACGAGCAGTACTTC